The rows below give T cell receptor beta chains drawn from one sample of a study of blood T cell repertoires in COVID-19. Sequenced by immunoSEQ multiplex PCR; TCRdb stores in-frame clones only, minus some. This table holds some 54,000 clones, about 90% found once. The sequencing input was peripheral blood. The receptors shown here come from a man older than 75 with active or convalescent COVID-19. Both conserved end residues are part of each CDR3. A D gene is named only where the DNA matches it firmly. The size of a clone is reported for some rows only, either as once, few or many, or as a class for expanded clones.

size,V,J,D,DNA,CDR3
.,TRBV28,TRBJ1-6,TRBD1,TGTGCCAGCAGTATAAGACAGGGGGCGAATTCACCCCTCCACTTT,CASSIRQGANSPLHF
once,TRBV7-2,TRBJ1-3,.,TGTGCCAGCAGCCTGAAGACTGCGAGCTCTGGAAACACCATATATTTT,CASSLKTASSGNTIYF
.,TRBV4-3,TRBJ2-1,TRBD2,TGCGCCAGCAGCCGATTAGCGGGAGCAAACAATGAGCAGTTCTTC,CASSRLAGANNEQFF
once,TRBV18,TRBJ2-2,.,TGTGCCAGCTCACCACAGCGGCGGGGGCGATTACCGGTGGAGCTGTTTTTT,CASSPQRRGRLPVELFF
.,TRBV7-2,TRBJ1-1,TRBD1,TGTGCCAGCAGCAACAGGACAGGGAGCACTGAAGCTTTCTTT,CASSNRTGSTEAFF
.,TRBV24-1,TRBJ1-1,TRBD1,TGTGCCACCAGTGATCCTCGACAGGGGAACACTGAAGCTTTCTTT,CATSDPRQGNTEAFF
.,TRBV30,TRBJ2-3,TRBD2,TGTGCCCTAAGCGGGGGCACAGATACGCAGTATTTT,CALSGGTDTQYF
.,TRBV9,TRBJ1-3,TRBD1,TGTGCCAGCAGCCAAGAGCTCAGGGGGCAGCCTGGAAACACCATATATTTT,CASSQELRGQPGNTIYF
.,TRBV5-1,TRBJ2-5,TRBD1,TGCGCCAGCAGCAAGAGGACAGGGCAAGAGACCCAGTACTTC,CASSKRTGQETQYF
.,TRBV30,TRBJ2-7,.,TGTGCTGGGTCGGGGTGGGACACTAGCTCCTACGAGCAGTACTTC,CAGSGWDTSSYEQYF
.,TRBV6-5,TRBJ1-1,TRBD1,TGTGCCAGCAGTCACCGGGACAGAAACACTGAAGCTTTCTTT,CASSHRDRNTEAFF
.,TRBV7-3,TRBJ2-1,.,TGTGCCAGCAGCTTAGACGGGACACCCTACAATGAGCAGTTCTTC,CASSLDGTPYNEQFF
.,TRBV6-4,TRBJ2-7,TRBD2,TGTGCCAGCAGTGACTCGGCTAGCGGGGTTTACGAGCAGTACTTC,CASSDSASGVYEQYF
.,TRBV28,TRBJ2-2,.,TGTGCCAGCAGGACGCGCGGGGTTGGCACCGGGGAGCTGTTTTTT,CASRTRGVGTGELFF
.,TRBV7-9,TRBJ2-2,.,TGTGCCAGCAGCTCACAGAATACGAACACCGGGGAGCTGTTTTTT,CASSSQNTNTGELFF
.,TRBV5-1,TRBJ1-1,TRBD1,TGCGCCAGCAGCTCCTCGGGACAGGGGGACACTGAAGCTTTCTTT,CASSSSGQGDTEAFF
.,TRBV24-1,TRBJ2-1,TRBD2,TGTGCCACCACCCGGACTAGCGGGGGGATCAATGAGCAGTTCTTC,CATTRTSGGINEQFF
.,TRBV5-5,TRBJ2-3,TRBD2,TGTGCCAGCAGCTTGGCCCTACTAGCGGGGGGGGCAGATACGCAGTATTTT,CASSLALLAGGADTQYF
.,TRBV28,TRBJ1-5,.,TGTGCCAGCAGTTTATTACCGCCCGGGGGGAGCAATCAGCCCCAGCATTTT,CASSLLPPGGSNQPQHF
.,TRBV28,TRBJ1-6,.,TGTGCCAGCAGCCCTAACCCCGTTTGGGGCGCTGCACCCCTCCACTTT,CASSPNPVWGAAPLHF
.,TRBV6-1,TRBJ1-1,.,TGTGCCAGCAGGCCCGCCTCTGCCGGGGCTTTCTTT,CASRPASAGAFF
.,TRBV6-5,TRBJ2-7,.,TGTGCCAGCTGGGGCGGGGCTCCCCGCTACGAGCAGTACTTC,CASWGGAPRYEQYF
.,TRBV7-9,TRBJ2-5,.,TGTGCCAGCAGCCTCAGAGGCGCGGGCTCTGAAGGGACCCAGTACTTC,CASSLRGAGSEGTQYF
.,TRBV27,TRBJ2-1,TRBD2,TGTGCCAGCAGTTTAATGGCGGGAGCACCCTACAATGAGCAGTTCTTC,CASSLMAGAPYNEQFF
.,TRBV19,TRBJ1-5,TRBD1,TGTGCCAGCACAGGGGGCGTTTTTAGTCAGCCCCAGCATTTT,CASTGGVFSQPQHF
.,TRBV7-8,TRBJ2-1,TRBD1,TGTGCCAGCAGCTACGGACAGGGTTCCTACAATGAGCAGTTCTTC,CASSYGQGSYNEQFF
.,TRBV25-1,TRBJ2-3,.,TGTGCCAGCAGTGTCGGGGGACTTCTAACAGATACGCAGTATTTT,CASSVGGLLTDTQYF
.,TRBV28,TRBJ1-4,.,TGTGCCAGCAGTCACCAAGGGGGAACTAATGAAAAACTGTTTTTT,CASSHQGGTNEKLFF
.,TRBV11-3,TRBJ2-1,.,TGTGCCAGCAGCTTAACAGGGCTGGGTTTTGAGCAGTTCTTC,CASSLTGLGFEQFF
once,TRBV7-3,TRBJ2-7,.,TGTGCCAGCAGCTTAACGCCGACAGAGACCTACGAGCAGTACTTC,CASSLTPTETYEQYF
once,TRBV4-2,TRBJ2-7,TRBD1,TGTGCCAGCAGCCAAGAGATAGGGGGACAGGGTGGCGAGCAGTACTTC,CASSQEIGGQGGEQYF
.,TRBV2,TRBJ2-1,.,TGTGCCAGCAGGAAAATGGTAGCCCATGAGCAGTTCTTC,CASRKMVAHEQFF
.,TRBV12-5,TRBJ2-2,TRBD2,TGTGCTAGTGGTTCGGATAAGCGGACTAGAGGCACCGGGGAGCTGTTTTTT,CASGSDKRTRGTGELFF
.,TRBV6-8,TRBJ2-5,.,TGTGCCAGCAGTTCCTGTGGGGGCGCAGAGACCCAGTACTTC,CASSSCGGAETQYF
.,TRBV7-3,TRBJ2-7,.,TGTGCCAGCAGCTTCGCGGAGCATGGGGAGCAGTACTTC,CASSFAEHGEQYF
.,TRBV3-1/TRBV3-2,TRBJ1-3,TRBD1,TGTGCCAGCAGCCAATCGACAGGGGGCAGTGGAAACACCATATATTTT,CASSQSTGGSGNTIYF
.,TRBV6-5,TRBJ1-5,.,TGTGCCAGCGGGGAACAGGGTTATCAGCCCCAGCATTTT,CASGEQGYQPQHF
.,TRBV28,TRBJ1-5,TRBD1,TGTGCCAGCAGTTTGGGGGACAGGGCACAGCCCCAGCATTTT,CASSLGDRAQPQHF
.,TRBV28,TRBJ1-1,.,TGTGCCAGCACTAACCTGGGGGGACGGATCATCGGGGCTGAAGCTTTCTTT,CASTNLGGRIIGAEAFF
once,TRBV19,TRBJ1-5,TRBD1,TGTGCCAGTAGTAAGGGACAGGGGGCTGCCCGCAATCAGCCCCAGCATTTT,CASSKGQGAARNQPQHF
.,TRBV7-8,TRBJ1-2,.,TGTGCCAGCAGCTTAGTATGGAGGAACCAAAACTATGGCTACACCTTC,CASSLVWRNQNYGYTF
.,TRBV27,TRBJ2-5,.,TGTGCCAGCAGTTTACAGGTGGGGGGCCAAGAGACCCAGTACTTC,CASSLQVGGQETQYF
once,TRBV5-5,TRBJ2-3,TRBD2,TGTGCCAGCAGCCCGCGCCGGGTTGCGGGGGGGATGTCTTCAGATACGCAGTATTTT,CASSPRRVAGGMSSDTQYF
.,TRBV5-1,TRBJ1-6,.,TGCGCCAGCAGCTTGGACAGTAATTCACCCCTCCACTTT,CASSLDSNSPLHF
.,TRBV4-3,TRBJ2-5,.,TGCGCCAGCAGCCATCAAGGGGAAGGAAAGACCCAGTACTTC,CASSHQGEGKTQYF
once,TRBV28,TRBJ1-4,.,TGTGCCAGCAGTTCACCCCCCAGGGCAACTAATGAAAAACTGTTTTTT,CASSSPPRATNEKLFF
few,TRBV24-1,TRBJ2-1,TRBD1,TGTGCCACCAGTGATTTAGACAGGGGAAGGTCTAGCCATAGGGATGAGCAGTTCTTC,CATSDLDRGRSSHRDEQFF
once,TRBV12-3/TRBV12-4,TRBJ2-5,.,TGTGCCAGCAGTTTCTCAGAGACCCAGTACTTC,CASSFSETQYF
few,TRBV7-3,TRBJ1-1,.,TGTGCCAGCAGCCTGCGACAGACGAACACTGAAGCTTTCTTT,CASSLRQTNTEAFF